This T cell receptor (beta chain) appears in the sequencing data of a study of cytomegalovirus exposure and HLA in healthy donors. Whole-study context: Sequencing of around 200 million T cells in an earlier analysis found around 110 million unique TCR beta sequences.

This clone was detected a few times. The antigen remains unidentified. Findings and caveats of the study: Some V segments could not be told apart, so they were left out, TRBV6-2 and TRBV6-3 among them. A list of around 150 TCR beta chains associated with cytomegalovirus was given. Per published reports, the classifier diagnosed cytomegalovirus status with high specificity and sensitivity.

The PCR had 60 Vbeta and 13 Jbeta primers. The method was immunoSEQ multiplex PCR; TCRdb's version includes in-frame clones alone and lacks a portion of them. The sample includes some 130,000 clones, approximately 80% seen only once; the top ten take 2.2%. The CDR3 loop spans 14 amino acids. Trimming at V came to 8 bases and at J to 8 bases, leaving 10 bases not matched to a gene. Germline CDR1 reads MNHEY; CDR2 reads SVGAGI. The TCR originated in a man in his thirties or forties in good health and CMV-seronegative. The sequencing input was PBMCs. The chain combines TRBV6-5 with TRBJ2-1, with 9 bases identical to TRBD2. CDR3 sequence: CASRRLAGEHEQFF. The DNA for the CDR3 is TGTGCCAGCCGAAGGTTAGCGGGAGAACATGAGCAGTTCTTC.